Included here is one TCR beta chain sequence, with context. Its matching antigen is unknown. The PCR had 60 Vbeta and 13 Jbeta primers. Sequenced by immunoSEQ multiplex PCR; TCRdb stores in-frame clones only, minus some. The repertoire table contains 150,000 to 200,000 clones. This sample is drawn from a study of cytomegalovirus exposure and HLA in healthy donors. Donors consisted of healthy bone marrow donors. General study points: Differences between HLA loci emerged in a later analysis of TCR association rates, with DRB1 most and HLA-C fewest. In vitro work confirmed that a few CMV-associated chains recognize CMV antigens. Most likely, a cluster of highly shared sequence variants arose as a sequencing artifact.

In germline, CDR1 is SGHRS, CDR2 YFSETQ. The V gene lost 5 bases and the J gene lost 0 bases, with 18 bases spanning the gap. The CDR3 sequence is 18 residues long. This sequence originates from a boy aged 5-17 years in good health and CMV-seronegative. Source material: PBMCs. The gene calls are TRBV5-1 and TRBJ2-6; tentatively, D is TRBD1 (6 bases). The CDR3 nucleotides are TGCGCCAGCAGTTCCGACAGGTCACTCAACTCTGGGGCCAACGTCCTGACTTTC. Translation: CASSSDRSLNSGANVLTF.